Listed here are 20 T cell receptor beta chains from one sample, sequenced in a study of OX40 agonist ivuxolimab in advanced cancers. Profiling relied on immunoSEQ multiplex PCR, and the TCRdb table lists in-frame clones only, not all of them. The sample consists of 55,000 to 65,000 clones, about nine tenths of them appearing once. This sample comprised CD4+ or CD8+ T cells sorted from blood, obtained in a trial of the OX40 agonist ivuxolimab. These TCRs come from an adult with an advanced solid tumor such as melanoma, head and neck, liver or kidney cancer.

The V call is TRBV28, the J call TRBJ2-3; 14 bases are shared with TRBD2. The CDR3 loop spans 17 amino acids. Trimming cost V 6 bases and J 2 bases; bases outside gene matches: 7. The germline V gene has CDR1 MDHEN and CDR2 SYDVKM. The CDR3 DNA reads TGTGCCAGCAGCAACGGACTAGCGGGAGGTTCCACAGATACGCAGTATTTT. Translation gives CASSNGLAGGSTDTQYF.

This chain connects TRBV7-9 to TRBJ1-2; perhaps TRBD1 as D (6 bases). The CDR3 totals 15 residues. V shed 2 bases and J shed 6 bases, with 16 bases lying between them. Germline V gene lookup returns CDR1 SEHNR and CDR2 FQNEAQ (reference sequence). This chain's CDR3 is CASSLIGGAPNGYTF. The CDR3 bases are TGTGCCAGCAGCTTAATAGGGGGGGCGCCGAATGGCTACACCTTC.

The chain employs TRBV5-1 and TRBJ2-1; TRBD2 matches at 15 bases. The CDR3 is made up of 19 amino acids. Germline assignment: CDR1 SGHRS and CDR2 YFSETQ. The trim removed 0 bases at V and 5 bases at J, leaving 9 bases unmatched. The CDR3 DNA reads TGCGCCAGCAGCTTGGCGCCCCCCGGGACTAGCGGGAGGAACAATGAGCAGTTCTTC. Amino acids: CASSLAPPGTSGRNNEQFF.

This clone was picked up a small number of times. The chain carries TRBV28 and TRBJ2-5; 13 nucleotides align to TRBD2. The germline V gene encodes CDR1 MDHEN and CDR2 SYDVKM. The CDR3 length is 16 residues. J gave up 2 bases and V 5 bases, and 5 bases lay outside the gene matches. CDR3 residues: CASSKGGLAGQETQYF. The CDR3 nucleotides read TGTGCCAGCAGTAAAGGGGGACTAGCGGGGCAAGAGACCCAGTACTTC.

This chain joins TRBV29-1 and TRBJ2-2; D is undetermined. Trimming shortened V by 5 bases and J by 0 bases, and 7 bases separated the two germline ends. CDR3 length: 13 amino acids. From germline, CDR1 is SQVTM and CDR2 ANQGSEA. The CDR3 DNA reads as TGCAGCGTTTCGGTTACGAACACCGGGGAGCTGTTTTTT. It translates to CSVSVTNTGELFF.

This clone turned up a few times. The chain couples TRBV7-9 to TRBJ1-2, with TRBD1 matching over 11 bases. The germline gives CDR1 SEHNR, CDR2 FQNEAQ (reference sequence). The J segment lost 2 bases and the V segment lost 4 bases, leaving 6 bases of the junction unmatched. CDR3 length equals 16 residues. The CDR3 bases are TGTGCCAGCAGCTGGACAGGGGGCCGAATCAACTATGGCTACACCTTC. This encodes CASSWTGGRINYGYTF. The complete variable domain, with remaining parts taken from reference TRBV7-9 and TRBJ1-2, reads DTGVSQNPRHKITKRGQNVTFRCDPISEHNRLYWYRQTLGQGPEFLTYFQNEAQLEKSRLLSDRFSAERPKGSFSTLEIQRTEQGDSAMYLCASSWTGGRINYGYTFGSGTRLTVV.

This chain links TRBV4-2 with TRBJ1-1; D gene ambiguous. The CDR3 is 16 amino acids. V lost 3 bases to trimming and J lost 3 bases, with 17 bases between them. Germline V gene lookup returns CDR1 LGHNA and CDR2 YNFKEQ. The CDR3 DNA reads TGTGCCAGCAGCCATAGCCAAAGCGGGGTGTACACTGAAGCTTTCTTT. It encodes CASSHSQSGVYTEAFF.

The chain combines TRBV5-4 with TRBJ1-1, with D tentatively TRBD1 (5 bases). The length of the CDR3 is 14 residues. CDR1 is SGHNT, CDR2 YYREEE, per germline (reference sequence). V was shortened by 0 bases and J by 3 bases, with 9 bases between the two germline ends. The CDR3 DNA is TGTGCCAGCAGCTTGGTTGGGGGGGACACTGAAGCTTTCTTT. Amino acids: CASSLVGGDTEAFF. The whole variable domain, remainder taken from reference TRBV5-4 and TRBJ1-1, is ETGVTQSPTHLIKTRGQQVTLRCSSQSGHNTVSWYQQALGQGPQFIFQYYREEENGRGNFPPRFSGLQFPNYSSELNVNALELDDSALYLCASSLVGGDTEAFFGQGTRLTVV.

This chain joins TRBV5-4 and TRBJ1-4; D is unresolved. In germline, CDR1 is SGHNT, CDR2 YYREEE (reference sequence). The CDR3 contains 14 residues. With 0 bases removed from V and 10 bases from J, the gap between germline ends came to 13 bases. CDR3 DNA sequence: TGTGCCAGCAGCTTGGGGCCTGATGACGGAAAACTGTTTTTT. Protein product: CASSLGPDDGKLFF.

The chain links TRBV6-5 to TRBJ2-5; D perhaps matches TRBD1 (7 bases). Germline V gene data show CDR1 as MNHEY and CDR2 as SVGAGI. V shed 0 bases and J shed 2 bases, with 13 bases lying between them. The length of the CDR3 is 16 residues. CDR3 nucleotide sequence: TGTGCCAGCAGTTACTCAGCGGGCAGGGGGCAAGAGACCCAGTACTTC. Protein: CASSYSAGRGQETQYF.

CDR3 loop: CASSITLGGSYEQYF. In DNA form, the CDR3 reads TGCGCCAGCAGCATAACTCTAGGCGGCTCCTACGAGCAGTACTTC. This sequence joins TRBV5-1 and TRBJ2-7; D unresolved. The CDR3 loop spans 15 amino acids. The V gene's germline CDR1 is SGHRS and CDR2 YFSETQ. Trimming shortened V by 4 bases and J by 0 bases, and 14 bases separated the two germline ends.

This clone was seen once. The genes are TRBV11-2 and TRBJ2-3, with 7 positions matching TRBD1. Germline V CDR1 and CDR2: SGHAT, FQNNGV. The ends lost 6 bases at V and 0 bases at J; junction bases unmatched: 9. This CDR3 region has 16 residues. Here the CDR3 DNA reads TGTGCCAGCAGTAACCGGGACAGAGGAAGCACAGATACGCAGTATTTT. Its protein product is CASSNRDRGSTDTQYF.

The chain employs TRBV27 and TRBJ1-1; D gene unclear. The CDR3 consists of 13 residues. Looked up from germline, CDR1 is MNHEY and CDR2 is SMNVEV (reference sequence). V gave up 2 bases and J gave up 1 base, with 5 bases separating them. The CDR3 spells CASSLLGNTEAFF. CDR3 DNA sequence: TGTGCCAGCAGTTTACTGGGGAACACTGAAGCTTTCTTT.

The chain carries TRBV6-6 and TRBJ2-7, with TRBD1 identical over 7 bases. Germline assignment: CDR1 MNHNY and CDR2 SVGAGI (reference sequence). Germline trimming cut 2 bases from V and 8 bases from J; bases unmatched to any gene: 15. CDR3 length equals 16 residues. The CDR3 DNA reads TGTGCCAGCAGTTACACTTCCGGGACAGTATTTGCGAAGCAGTACTTC. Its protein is CASSYTSGTVFAKQYF.

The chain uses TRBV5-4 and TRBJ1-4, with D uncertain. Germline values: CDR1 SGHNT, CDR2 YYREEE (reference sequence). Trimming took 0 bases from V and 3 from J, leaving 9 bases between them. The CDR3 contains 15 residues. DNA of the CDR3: TGTGCCAGCAGCTTGGAGGCCAGATCTAATGAAAAACTGTTTTTT. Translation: CASSLEARSNEKLFF.

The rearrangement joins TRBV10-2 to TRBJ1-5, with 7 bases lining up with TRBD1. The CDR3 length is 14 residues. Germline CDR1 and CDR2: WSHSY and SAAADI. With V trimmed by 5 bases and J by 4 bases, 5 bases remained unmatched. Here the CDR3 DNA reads TGCGCCAGCAGTAGAGGGGGCGAAAATCAGCCCCAGCATTTT. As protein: CASSRGGENQPQHF.

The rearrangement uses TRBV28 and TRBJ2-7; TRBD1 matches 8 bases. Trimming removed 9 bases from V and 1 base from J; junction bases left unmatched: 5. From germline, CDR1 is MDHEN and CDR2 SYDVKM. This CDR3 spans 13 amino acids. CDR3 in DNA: TGTGCCAGTCTGGGACAGGTTTCCTACGAGCAGTACTTC. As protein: CASLGQVSYEQYF.

The DNA of the CDR3 is TGCGCCAGCAGCCGAGAGGGGATCTCCTACGAGCAGTACTTC. Translation: CASSREGISYEQYF. The gene calls are TRBV5-1 and TRBJ2-7; the D call may be TRBD1 or TRBD2 (5 bases each). Germline CDR1 SGHRS, CDR2 YFSETQ. V was shortened by 4 bases and J by 0 bases, with 11 bases between the two germline ends. CDR3 size: 14 residues.

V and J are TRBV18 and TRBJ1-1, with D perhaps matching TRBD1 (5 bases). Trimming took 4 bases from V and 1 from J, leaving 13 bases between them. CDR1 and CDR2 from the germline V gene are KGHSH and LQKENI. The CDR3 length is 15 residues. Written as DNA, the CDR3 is TGTGCCAGCTCACTGGGCGGGGCGGGGAACACTGAAGCTTTCTTT. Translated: CASSLGGAGNTEAFF.

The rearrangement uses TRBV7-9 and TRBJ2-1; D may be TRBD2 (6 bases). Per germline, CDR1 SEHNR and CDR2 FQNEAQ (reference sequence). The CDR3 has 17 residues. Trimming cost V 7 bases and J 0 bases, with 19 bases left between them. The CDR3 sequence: CASIPLLASSSYNEQFF. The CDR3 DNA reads TGTGCCAGCATCCCTCTTCTAGCGTCTAGCTCCTACAATGAGCAGTTCTTC.